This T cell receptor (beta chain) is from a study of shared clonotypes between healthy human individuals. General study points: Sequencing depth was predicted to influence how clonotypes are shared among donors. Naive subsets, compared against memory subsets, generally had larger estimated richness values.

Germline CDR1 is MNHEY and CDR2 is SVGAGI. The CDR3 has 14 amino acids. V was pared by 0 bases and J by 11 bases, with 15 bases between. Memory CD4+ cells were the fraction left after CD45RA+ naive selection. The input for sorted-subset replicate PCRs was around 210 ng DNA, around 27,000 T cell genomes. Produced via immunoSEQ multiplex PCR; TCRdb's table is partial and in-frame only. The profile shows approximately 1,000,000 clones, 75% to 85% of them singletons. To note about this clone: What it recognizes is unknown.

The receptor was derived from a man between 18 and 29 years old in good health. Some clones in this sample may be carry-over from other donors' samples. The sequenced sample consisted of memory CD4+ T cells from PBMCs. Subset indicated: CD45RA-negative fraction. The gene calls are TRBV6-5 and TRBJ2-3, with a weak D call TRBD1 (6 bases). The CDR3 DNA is TGTGCCAGCAGTTACTCCTCGACAGGTACTGAGCAGTATTTT. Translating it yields CASSYSSTGTEQYF.